The T cell receptor (beta chain) under discussion was sequenced for a study of T-cell reconstitution after alpha-beta-depleted transplantation in children. Whole-study results and caveats: Recipient T cells and thymic progenitors that survived gave rise to the high TCRbeta diversity observed at day 60 in some patients. Approximately two months post-transplant, alpha-beta T cells reportedly originated from several hundred expanded graft clones. The authors attributed T-cell counts and diversity one year after transplant mostly to newly produced T cells.

After removal of 6 bases from V and 13 bases from J, the junction contained 8 bases not matched to a gene. There are 12 residues in the CDR3. Looked up from germline, CDR1 is KGHSH and CDR2 is LQKENI. Preparing the TCRbeta library involved the use of unique molecular identifiers. TCRdb used MiXCR to reprocess the PCR reads, holding one entry per CDR3 protein. The data hold 90,000 to 100,000 distinct CDR3 sequences, with under 25% observed a single time. Concerning this clonotype: The target antigen is unknown.

The V gene is TRBV18, the J gene TRBJ1-5, with 8 bases that match TRBD1. This receptor was obtained from a boy aged 2 to 10 with acute lymphoblastic leukemia, due to receive a stem cell transplant. This material consisted of PBMCs, taken before TCRalphabeta/CD19-depleted stem cell transplant. CDR3 residues: CASSLRDRKQHF. The CDR3 DNA is TGTGCCAGCTCTCTCCGGGACAGGAAACAGCATTTT.